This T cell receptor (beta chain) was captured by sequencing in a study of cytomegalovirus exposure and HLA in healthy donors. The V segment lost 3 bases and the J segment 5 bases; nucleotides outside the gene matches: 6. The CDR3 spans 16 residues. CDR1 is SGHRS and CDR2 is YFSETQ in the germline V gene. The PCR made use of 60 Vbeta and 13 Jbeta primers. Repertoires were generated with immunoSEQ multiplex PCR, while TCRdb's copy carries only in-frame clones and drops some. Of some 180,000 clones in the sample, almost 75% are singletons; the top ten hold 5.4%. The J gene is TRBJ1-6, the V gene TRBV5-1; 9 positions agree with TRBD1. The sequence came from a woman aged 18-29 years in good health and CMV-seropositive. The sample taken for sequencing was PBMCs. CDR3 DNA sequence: TGCGCCAGCAGCTCAACAGGGGGCTCTGATAATTCACCCCTCCACTTT. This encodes CASSSTGGSDNSPLHF.